A selection of T cell receptor beta chains follows, all from one sample in a study of blood T cells in healthy people across ages. Each CDR3 protein gets one entry after TCRdb re-called the 5' RACE reads with MiXCR. Of 700,000 or so distinct CDR3 sequences listed, 40% to 50% are singletons. What was sequenced was blood. These receptors were taken from a man at least 80 years old in good health. Both conserved end residues are part of each CDR3. Fields, in order: clone size, J gene, D gene, V gene, CDR3 protein, CDR3 DNA. The D gene is left open where the match is weak. Only some rows state a clone size, as once, few, many or a class for expanded clones.

>.|TRBJ2-5|.|TRBV27
CASSTQGRGETQYF
TGTGCCAGCAGTACCCAGGGCAGGGGTGAGACCCAGTACTTC
>once|TRBJ2-7|.|TRBV10-1
CTSAGEWPDEQYF
TGCACCAGCGCCGGAGAATGGCCCGACGAGCAGTACTTC
>.|TRBJ2-5|TRBD1|TRBV28
CASSKRSYRGGFLETQYF
TGTGCCAGCAGTAAACGCAGCTACAGGGGTGGGTTTTTGGAGACCCAGTACTTC
>once|TRBJ1-4|.|TRBV30
CAWSGGANEKLFF
TGTGCCTGGAGTGGTGGCGCTAATGAAAAACTGTTTTTT
>many|TRBJ2-7|.|TRBV4-3
CASSQDRGITSEQYF
TGCGCCAGCAGCCAAGATCGGGGCATTACAAGCGAGCAGTACTTC
>few|TRBJ2-1|TRBD1|TRBV5-1
CASSLVGTGVLNEQFF
TGCGCCAGCAGCTTGGTGGGGACAGGGGTTCTCAATGAGCAGTTCTTC
>.|TRBJ2-1|.|TRBV11-2
CASSLSPSPLYNEQFF
TGTGCCAGCAGCTTAAGCCCGTCCCCACTTTACAATGAGCAGTTCTTC
>.|TRBJ2-1|.|TRBV3-1
CASSQGIRSGYNEQFF
TGTGCCAGCAGCCAAGGAATTAGATCGGGCTACAATGAGCAGTTCTTC
>many|TRBJ2-7|TRBD2|TRBV5-1
CASSLTSGTTYEQYF
TGCGCCAGCAGCTTGACAAGCGGGACCACCTACGAGCAGTACTTC
>.|TRBJ1-2|.|TRBV7-2
CASSLTGRQVVNYGYTF
TGTGCCAGCAGCTTAACCGGTAGGCAAGTCGTTAACTATGGCTACACCTTC
>.|TRBJ1-2|.|TRBV12-3/TRBV12-4
CASSVDTYYGYTF
TGTGCCAGCAGCGTAGACACATACTATGGCTACACCTTC
>many|TRBJ2-1|.|TRBV10-3
CAISRPNNEQFF
TGTGCCATCAGTAGACCGAACAATGAGCAGTTCTTC
>.|TRBJ1-4|TRBD1|TRBV18
CASSPLRQGATNEKLFF
TGTGCCAGCTCACCTTTAAGACAGGGCGCAACTAATGAAAAACTGTTTTTT
>few|TRBJ2-3|TRBD2|TRBV7-2
CASSSTLAGGTDTQYF
TGTGCCAGCAGCTCCACCCTAGCGGGAGGGACAGATACGCAGTATTTT
>once|TRBJ2-7|TRBD1|TRBV6-2/TRBV6-3
CASSYSDRFGIYEQYF
TGTGCCAGCAGTTACTCGGACAGGTTTGGGATCTACGAGCAGTACTTC
>few|TRBJ2-7|.|TRBV6-2/TRBV6-3
CASSYSQTYEQYF
TGTGCCAGCAGTTACTCACAGACCTACGAGCAGTACTTC
>few|TRBJ2-1|TRBD2|TRBV7-9
CASSSLAGGPLNEQFF
TGTGCCAGCAGCTCGCTAGCGGGGGGGCCGTTGAATGAGCAGTTCTTC
>.|TRBJ1-1|.|TRBV6-2/TRBV6-3
CASRLQGFTEAFF
TGTGCCAGCCGGCTCCAGGGGTTCACTGAAGCTTTCTTT
>.|TRBJ1-5|.|TRBV19
CASSSSNWQGGDQPQHF
TGTGCCAGTAGTAGCAGTAATTGGCAGGGAGGGGATCAGCCCCAGCATTTT
>few|TRBJ1-5|.|TRBV9
CASSVEEDQPQHF
TGTGCCAGCAGCGTAGAGGAGGACCAGCCCCAGCATTTT
>.|TRBJ2-1|TRBD2|TRBV29-1
CSVETGLAWNELFF
TGCAGCGTTGAGACCGGACTAGCTTGGAATGAGCTGTTCTTC
>.|TRBJ1-1|.|TRBV5-1
CASSDRLNTEAFF
TGCGCCAGCAGCGACAGGCTGAACACTGAAGCTTTCTTT
>.|TRBJ1-2|TRBD1|TRBV7-2
CASSINPGQGTGYGYTF
TGTGCCAGCAGCATTAATCCGGGACAGGGGACAGGCTATGGCTACACCTTC
>.|TRBJ1-6|.|TRBV19
CASSPPRARSYNSPLHF
TGTGCCAGTAGCCCCCCAAGGGCGCGCTCCTATAATTCACCCCTCCACTTT
>.|TRBJ1-6|TRBD1|TRBV6-2/TRBV6-3
CASTFRDRNSPLHF
TGTGCCAGCACCTTCCGGGACAGAAATTCACCCCTCCACTTT
>.|TRBJ2-7|TRBD1|TRBV20-1
CSAIGQGDYEQYF
TGCAGTGCTATCGGACAGGGGGACTACGAGCAGTACTTC
>.|TRBJ1-5|.|TRBV7-2
CASSLDEGQPQHF
TGTGCCAGCAGCTTAGATGAGGGTCAGCCCCAGCATTTT
>.|TRBJ1-6|.|TRBV2
CASSEWRETYNSPLHF
TGTGCCAGCAGTGAATGGAGAGAGACCTATAATTCACCCCTCCACTTT
>few|TRBJ1-2|.|TRBV5-1
CASTRDGMDGYTF
TGCGCCAGCACCCGGGACGGTATGGATGGCTACACCTTC
>few|TRBJ2-7|.|TRBV7-2
CASSLGGQSYEQYF
TGTGCCAGCAGCTTGGGGGGGCAATCCTACGAGCAGTACTTC
>few|TRBJ1-4|TRBD1|TRBV25-1
CASRETGGREKLFF
TGTGCCAGCAGAGAGACAGGGGGCCGCGAAAAACTGTTTTTT
>.|TRBJ1-5|.|TRBV4-1
CASSQTYRDQKPQHF
TGCGCCAGCAGCCAAACCTACAGGGATCAGAAGCCCCAGCATTTT
>.|TRBJ2-5|.|TRBV6-1
CASKYPQGWETQYF
TGTGCCAGCAAGTACCCCCAGGGGTGGGAGACCCAGTACTTC
>.|TRBJ2-2|.|TRBV20-1
CSARQHTGELFF
TGCAGTGCTAGACAACACACCGGGGAGCTGTTTTTT
>.|TRBJ1-2|.|TRBV25-1
CASKVPDLSYGYTF
TGTGCCAGCAAGGTCCCAGATCTATCCTATGGCTACACCTTC
>once|TRBJ2-3|.|TRBV6-5
CASSQTRDTQYF
TGTGCCAGCAGCCAGACCCGTGATACGCAGTATTTT
>.|TRBJ1-2|.|TRBV18
CASSPLKDRGGYTF
TGTGCCAGCTCACCACTCAAGGATAGGGGTGGCTACACCTTC
>.|TRBJ2-7|.|TRBV20-1
CSARRQLSSYEKYF
TGCAGTGCTAGGAGGCAGTTGAGCTCCTACGAGAAGTACTTC
>once|TRBJ2-7|.|TRBV12-3/TRBV12-4
CASSLADLSYEQYF
TGTGCCAGCAGTTTGGCGGACCTCTCCTACGAGCAGTACTTC
>few|TRBJ2-5|TRBD2|TRBV20-1
CSARGTSGQETQYF
TGCAGTGCTCGAGGGACTAGCGGCCAAGAGACCCAGTACTTC
>.|TRBJ1-2|.|TRBV5-4
CASSHGGDQQGYTF
TGTGCCAGCAGCCATGGCGGGGACCAGCAGGGCTACACCTTC
>few|TRBJ2-3|TRBD2|TRBV7-3
CASSLTGSASGARTQYF
TGTGCCAGCAGCTTAACGGGGTCGGCTAGCGGTGCGCGTACGCAGTATTTT
>.|TRBJ2-5|TRBD1|TRBV6-6
CAGNPGQGANKQYF
TGTGCCGGCAACCCCGGACAGGGCGCGAATAAGCAGTACTTC
>.|TRBJ2-7|TRBD1|TRBV20-1
CSASDRGGIYEQYF
TGCAGTGCCTCGGACAGGGGGGGAATCTACGAGCAGTACTTC
>few|TRBJ1-6|.|TRBV5-1
CASSLDRNNSPLHF
TGCGCCAGCAGCTTGGACAGAAATAATTCACCCCTCCACTTT
>once|TRBJ2-7|.|TRBV6-2/TRBV6-3
CSSSSLGNGLYEQYF
TGTTCCAGCAGTTCCCTCGGAAACGGGCTCTACGAGCAGTACTTC
>.|TRBJ2-7|TRBD1|TRBV20-1
CSAKSGTGAYEQYF
TGCAGTGCTAAGTCCGGGACAGGGGCCTACGAGCAGTACTTC